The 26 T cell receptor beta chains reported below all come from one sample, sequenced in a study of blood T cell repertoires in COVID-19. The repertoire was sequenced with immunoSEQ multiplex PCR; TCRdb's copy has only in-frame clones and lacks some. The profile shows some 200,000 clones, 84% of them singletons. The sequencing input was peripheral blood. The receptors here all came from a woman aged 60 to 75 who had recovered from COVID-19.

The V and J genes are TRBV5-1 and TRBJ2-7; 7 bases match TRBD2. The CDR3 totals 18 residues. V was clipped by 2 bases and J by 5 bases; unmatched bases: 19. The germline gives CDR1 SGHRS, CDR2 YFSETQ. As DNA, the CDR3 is TGCGCCAGCAGCTTCAAGGGGACTAATTATCAAGGGGTCCACGAGCAGTACTTC. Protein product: CASSFKGTNYQGVHEQYF. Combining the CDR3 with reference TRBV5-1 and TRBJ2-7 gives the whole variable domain KAGVTQTPRYLIKTRGQQVTLSCSPISGHRSVSWYQQTPGQGLQFLFEYFSETQRNKGNFPGRFSGRQFSNSRSEMNVSTLELGDSALYLCASSFKGTNYQGVHEQYFGPGTRLTVT.

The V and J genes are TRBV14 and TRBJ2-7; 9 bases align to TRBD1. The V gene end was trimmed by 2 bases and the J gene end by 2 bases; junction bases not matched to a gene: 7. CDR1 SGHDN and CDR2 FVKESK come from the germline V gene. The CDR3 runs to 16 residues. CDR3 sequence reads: CASSQIEGDRAYEQYF. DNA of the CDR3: TGTGCCAGCAGCCAAATTGAAGGGGACAGGGCCTACGAGCAGTACTTC. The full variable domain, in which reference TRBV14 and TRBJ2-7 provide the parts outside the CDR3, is EAGVTQFPSHSVIEKGQTVTLRCDPISGHDNLYWYRRVMGKEIKFLLHFVKESKQDESGMPNNRFLAERTGGTYSTLKVQPAELEDSGVYFCASSQIEGDRAYEQYFGPGTRLTVT.

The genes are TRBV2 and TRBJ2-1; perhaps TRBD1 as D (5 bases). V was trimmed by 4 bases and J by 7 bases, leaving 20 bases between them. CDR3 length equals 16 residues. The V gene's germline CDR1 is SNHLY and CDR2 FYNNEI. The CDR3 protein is CASSGSRDLVVNEQFF. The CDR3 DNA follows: TGTGCCAGCAGTGGGTCCAGGGATCTGGTAGTAAATGAGCAGTTCTTC.

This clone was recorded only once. The CDR3 protein is CASSLLRDSYGYTF. CDR3 nucleotides: TGCGCCAGCAGCTTGCTGCGGGACAGTTATGGCTACACCTTC. The V and J genes are TRBV5-1 and TRBJ1-2; 7 bases agree with TRBD1. There are 14 residues in the CDR3. Unmatched junction bases numbered 5, after V lost 1 base and J lost 5 bases. Germline V lookup: CDR1 SGHRS, CDR2 YFSETQ.

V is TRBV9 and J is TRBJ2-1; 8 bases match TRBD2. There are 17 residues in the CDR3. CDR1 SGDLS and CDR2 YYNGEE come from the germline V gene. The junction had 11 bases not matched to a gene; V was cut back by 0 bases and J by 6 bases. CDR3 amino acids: CASSVASLRAGGNEQFF. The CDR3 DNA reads TGTGCCAGCAGCGTAGCTTCCCTTAGGGCGGGGGGCAATGAGCAGTTCTTC.

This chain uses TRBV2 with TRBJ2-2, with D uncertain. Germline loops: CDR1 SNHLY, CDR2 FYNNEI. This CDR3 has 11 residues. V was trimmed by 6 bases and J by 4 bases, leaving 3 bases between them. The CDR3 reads CASSITGELFF. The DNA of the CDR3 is TGTGCCAGCAGCATCACCGGGGAGCTGTTTTTT.

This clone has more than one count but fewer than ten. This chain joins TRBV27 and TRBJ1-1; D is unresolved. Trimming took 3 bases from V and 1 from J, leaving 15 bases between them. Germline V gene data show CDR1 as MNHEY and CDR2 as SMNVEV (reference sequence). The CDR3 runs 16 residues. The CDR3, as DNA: TGTGCCAGCAGTTTCTACGGCGGGCTGGGGAACACTGAAGCTTTCTTT. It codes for CASSFYGGLGNTEAFF.

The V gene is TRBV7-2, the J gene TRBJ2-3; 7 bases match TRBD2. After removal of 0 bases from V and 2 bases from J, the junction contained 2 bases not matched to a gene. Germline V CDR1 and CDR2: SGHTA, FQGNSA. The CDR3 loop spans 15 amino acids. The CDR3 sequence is CASSLAGGNTDTQYF. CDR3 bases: TGTGCCAGCAGCTTAGCGGGGGGGAACACAGATACGCAGTATTTT.

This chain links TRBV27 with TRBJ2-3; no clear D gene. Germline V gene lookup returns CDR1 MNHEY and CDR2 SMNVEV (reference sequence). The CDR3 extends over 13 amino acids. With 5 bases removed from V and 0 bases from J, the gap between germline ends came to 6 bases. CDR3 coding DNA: TGTGCCAGCAGTATTCAGAGCACAGATACGCAGTATTTT. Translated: CASSIQSTDTQYF.

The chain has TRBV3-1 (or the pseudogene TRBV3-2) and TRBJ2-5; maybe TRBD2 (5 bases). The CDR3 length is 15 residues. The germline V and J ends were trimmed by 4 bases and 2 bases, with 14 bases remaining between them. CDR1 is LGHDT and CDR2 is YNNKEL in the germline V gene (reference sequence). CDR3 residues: CASSPDYRSQETQYF. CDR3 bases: TGTGCCAGCAGCCCCGACTACCGCTCGCAAGAGACCCAGTACTTC.

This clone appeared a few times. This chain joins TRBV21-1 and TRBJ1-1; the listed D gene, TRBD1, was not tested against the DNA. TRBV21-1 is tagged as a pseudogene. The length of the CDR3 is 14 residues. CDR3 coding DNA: TGTGCCAGCAGCAAAGCCTCACAGGGCACTGAAGCTTTCTTT. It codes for CASSKASQGTEAFF.

CDR3 region: CASSIFPGRAFF. Here the CDR3 DNA reads TGTGCCAGTAGTATCTTTCCAGGGCGAGCTTTCTTT. The chain uses TRBV19 and TRBJ1-1; maybe TRBD1 (5 bases). The CDR3 sequence is 12 residues long. Trimming removed 3 bases at V and 10 bases at J, with 12 bases between. The germline CDR1 and CDR2 sequences are LNHDA and SQIVND (reference sequence).

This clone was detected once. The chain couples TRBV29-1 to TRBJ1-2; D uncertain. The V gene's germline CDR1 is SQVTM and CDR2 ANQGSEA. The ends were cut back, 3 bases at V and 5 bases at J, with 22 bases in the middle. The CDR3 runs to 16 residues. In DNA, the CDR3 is TGCAGCGTTGACCGTCAGAGGGTATCGCCACCATATGGCTACACCTTC. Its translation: CSVDRQRVSPPYGYTF. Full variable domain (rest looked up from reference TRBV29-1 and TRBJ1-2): SAVISQKPSRDICQRGTSLTIQCQVDSQVTMMFWYRQQPGQSLTLIATANQGSEATYESGFVIDKFPISRPNLTFSTLTVSNMSPEDSSIYLCSVDRQRVSPPYGYTFGSGTRLTVV.

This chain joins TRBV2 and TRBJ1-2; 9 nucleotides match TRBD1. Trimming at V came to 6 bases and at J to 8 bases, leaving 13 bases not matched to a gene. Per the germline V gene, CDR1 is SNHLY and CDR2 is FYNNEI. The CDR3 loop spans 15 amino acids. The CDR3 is CASRDAQGADSGYTF. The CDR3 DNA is TGTGCCAGCAGGGACGCACAGGGGGCAGATAGCGGCTACACCTTC.

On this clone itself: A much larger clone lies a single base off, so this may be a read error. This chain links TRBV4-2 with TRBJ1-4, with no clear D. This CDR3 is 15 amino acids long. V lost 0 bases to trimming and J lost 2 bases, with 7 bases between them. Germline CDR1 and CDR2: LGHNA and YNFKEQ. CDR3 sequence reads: CASSQDAGTNEKLFF. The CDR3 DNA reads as TGTGCCAGCAGCCAAGATGCGGGGACTAATGAAAAACTGTTTTTT.

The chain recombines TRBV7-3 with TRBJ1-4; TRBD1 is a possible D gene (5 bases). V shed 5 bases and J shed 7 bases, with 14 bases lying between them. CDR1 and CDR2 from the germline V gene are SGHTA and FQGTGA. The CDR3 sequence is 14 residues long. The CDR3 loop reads CASSRTGKSEKLFF. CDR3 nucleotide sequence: TGTGCCAGCAGCCGAACAGGAAAATCTGAAAAACTGTTTTTT.

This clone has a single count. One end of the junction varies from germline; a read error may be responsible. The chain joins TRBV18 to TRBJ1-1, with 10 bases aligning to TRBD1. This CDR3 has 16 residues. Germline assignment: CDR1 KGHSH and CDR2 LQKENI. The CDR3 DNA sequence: TGTGCCAGCTCACGGGTGACAGGGGGCGCGAGGACTGAAGTTTTCTTT. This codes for CASSRVTGGARTEVFF.

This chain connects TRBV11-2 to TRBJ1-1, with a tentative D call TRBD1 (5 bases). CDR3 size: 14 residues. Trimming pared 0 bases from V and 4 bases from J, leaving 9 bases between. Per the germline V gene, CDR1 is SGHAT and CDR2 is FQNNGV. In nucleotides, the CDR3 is TGTGCCAGCAGCTTAGAGGGGGGAGGCACTGAAGCTTTCTTT. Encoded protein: CASSLEGGGTEAFF.

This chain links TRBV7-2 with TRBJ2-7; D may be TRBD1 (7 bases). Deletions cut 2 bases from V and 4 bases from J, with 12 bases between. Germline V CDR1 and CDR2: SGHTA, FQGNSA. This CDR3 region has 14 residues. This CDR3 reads CASSLQTGRYEQYF. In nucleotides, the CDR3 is TGTGCCAGCAGCTTACAGACAGGGAGGTACGAGCAGTACTTC.

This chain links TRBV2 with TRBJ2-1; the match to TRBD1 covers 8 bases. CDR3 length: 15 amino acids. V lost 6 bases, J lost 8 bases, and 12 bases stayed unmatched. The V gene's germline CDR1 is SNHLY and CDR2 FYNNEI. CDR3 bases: TGTGCCAGCAGAATACAAGGACAGGGTGGCGATGAGCAGTTCTTC. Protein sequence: CASRIQGQGGDEQFF.

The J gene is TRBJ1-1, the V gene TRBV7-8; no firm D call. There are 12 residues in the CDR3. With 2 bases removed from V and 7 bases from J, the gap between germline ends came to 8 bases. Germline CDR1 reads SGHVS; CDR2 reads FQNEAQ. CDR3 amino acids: CASSLSGFEAFF. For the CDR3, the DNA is TGTGCCAGCAGCTTATCCGGGTTTGAAGCTTTCTTT.

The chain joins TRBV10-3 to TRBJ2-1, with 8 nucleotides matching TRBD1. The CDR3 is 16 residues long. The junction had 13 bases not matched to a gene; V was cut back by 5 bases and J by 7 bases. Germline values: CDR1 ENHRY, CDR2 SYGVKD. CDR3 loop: CAISKRDRGVGNEQFF. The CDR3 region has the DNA TGTGCCATCAGTAAACGCGACAGGGGCGTGGGGAATGAGCAGTTCTTC.

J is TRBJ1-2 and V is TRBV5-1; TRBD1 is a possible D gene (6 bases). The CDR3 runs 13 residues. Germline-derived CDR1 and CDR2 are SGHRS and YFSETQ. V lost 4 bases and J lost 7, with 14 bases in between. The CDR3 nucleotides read TGCGCCAGCAGCGCGGAGACAGGCGTTGGCTACACCTTC. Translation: CASSAETGVGYTF.

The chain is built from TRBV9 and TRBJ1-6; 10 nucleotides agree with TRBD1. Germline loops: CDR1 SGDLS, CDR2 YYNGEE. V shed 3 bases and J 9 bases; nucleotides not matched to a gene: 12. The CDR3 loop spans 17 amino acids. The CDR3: CASSALGQGTQGSPLHF. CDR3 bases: TGTGCCAGCAGCGCGCTGGGACAGGGGACGCAAGGTTCACCCCTCCACTTT.

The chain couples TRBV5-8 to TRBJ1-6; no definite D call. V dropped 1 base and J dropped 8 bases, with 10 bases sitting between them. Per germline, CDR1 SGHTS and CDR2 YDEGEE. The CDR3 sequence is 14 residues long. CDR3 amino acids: CASSLRGWDSPLHF. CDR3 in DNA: TGTGCCAGCAGCTTGCGGGGATGGGATTCACCCCTCCACTTT.

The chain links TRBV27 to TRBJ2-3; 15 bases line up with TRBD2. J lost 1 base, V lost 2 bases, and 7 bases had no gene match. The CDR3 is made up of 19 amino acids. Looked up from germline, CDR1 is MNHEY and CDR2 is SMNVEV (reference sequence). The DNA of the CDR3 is TGTGCCAGCAGTTTAGGGGGACTAGCGGGGGGACGTCGCACAGATACGCAGTATTTT. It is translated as CASSLGGLAGGRRTDTQYF.